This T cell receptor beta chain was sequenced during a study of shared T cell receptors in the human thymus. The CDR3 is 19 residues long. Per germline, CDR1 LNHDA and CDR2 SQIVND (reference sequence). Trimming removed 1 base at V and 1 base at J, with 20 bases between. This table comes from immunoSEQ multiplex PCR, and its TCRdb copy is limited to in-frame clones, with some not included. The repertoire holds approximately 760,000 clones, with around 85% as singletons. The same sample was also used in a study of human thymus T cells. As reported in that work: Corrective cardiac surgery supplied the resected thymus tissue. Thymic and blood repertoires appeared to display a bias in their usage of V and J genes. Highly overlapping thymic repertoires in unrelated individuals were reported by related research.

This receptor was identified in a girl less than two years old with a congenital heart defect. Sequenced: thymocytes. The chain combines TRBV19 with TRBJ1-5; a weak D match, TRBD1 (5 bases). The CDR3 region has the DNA TGTGCCAGTAGTATAGCGCAGGGAAAGGAGGGGCGCAGCAATCAGCCCCAGCATTTT. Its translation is CASSIAQGKEGRSNQPQHF.